The clone carrying this TCR beta chain was picked up a small number of times. The antigen is not known. The data stem from a study of T cell repertoires in cytomegalovirus infection. Across the study: HLA-B-restricted CMV epitopes that are well studied were used alongside recently identified HLA-C-restricted ones.

TCRdb reanalysed the reads using MiXCR and keeps one entry per CDR3 protein. The sample lists 750,000 to 900,000 distinct CDR3 sequences; 29% were seen once. V lost 5 bases to trimming and J lost 5 bases, with 7 bases between them. CDR1 SEHNR and CDR2 FQNEAQ come from the germline V gene (reference sequence). The length of the CDR3 is 13 residues. The source of this sequence is a human donor in good health (CMV status not recorded). Some clones in this sample may be carry-over from other donors' samples. This specimen consisted of cultured CD8+ T cells from PBMCs, obtained from culture after CMV antigen stimulation. The rearrangement links TRBV7-9 to TRBJ1-6; no clear D. CDR3 coding DNA: TGTGCCAGCAGCGACGGAGATAATTCACCCCTCCACTTT. This codes for CASSDGDNSPLHF.